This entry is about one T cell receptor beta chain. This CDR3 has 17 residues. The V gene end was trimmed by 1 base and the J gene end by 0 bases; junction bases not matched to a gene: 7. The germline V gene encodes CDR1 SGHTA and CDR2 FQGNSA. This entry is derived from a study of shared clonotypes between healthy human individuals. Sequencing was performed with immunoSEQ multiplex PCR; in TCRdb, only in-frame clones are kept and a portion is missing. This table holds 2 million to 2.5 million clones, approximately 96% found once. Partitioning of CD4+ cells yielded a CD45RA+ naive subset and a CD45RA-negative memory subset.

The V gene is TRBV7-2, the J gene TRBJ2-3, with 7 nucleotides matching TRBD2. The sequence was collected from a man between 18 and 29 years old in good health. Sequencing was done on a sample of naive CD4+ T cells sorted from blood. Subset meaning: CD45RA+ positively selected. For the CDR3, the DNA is TGTGCCAGCAGCTTAGGGGGAGCGGGGCGAAGCACAGATACGCAGTATTTT. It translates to CASSLGGAGRSTDTQYF.